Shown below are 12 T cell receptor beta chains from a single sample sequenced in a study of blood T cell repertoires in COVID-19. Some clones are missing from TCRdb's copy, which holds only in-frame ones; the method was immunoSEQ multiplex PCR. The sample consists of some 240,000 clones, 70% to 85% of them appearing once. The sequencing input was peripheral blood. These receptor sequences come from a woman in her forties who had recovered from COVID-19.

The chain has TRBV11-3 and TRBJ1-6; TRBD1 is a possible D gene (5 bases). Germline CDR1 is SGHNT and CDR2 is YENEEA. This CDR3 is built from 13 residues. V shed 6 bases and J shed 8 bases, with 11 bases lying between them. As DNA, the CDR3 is TGTGCCAGCAGTGCAGGAGGGGATTCACCCCTCCACTTT. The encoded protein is CASSAGGDSPLHF.

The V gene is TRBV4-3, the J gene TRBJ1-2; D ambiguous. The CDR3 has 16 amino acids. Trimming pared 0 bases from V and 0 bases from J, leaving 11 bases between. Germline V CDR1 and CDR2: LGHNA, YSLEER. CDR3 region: CASSQDRRAANYGYTF. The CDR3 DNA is TGCGCCAGCAGCCAAGATCGGCGGGCCGCTAACTATGGCTACACCTTC.

The CDR3 region has the DNA TGTGCCTGGAGTGGGGGCAGGGTCTCTGGAAACACCATATATTTT. This sequence encodes CAWSGGRVSGNTIYF. This chain links TRBV30 with TRBJ1-3; tentatively, D is TRBD1 (5 bases). Trimming stripped 1 base from V and 0 bases from J, with 10 bases between. The CDR3 extends over 15 amino acids. Germline-derived CDR1 and CDR2 are GTSNPN and SVGIG (reference sequence).

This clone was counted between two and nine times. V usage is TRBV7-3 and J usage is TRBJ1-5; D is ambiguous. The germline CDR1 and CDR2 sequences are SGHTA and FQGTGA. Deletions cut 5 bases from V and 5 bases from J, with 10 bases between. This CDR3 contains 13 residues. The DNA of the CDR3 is TGTGCCAGCAGCCCGACACTTGATCAGCCCCAGCATTTT. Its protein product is CASSPTLDQPQHF.

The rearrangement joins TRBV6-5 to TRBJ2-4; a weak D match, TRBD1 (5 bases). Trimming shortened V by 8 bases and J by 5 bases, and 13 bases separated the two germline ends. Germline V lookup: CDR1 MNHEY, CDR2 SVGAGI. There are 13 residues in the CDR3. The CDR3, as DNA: TGTGCCAGCGGAAAAGGGGTAGAAAACATTCAGTACTTC. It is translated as CASGKGVENIQYF.

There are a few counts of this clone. The chain's CDR3 is CASSVGDEKLFF. CDR3 DNA sequence: TGCGCCAGCTCTGTAGGGGATGAAAAACTGTTTTTT. The chain joins TRBV10-2 to TRBJ1-4, with D possibly being TRBD1 (5 bases). Germline CDR1 and CDR2: WSHSY and SAAADI. The CDR3 spans 12 residues. V lost 8 bases to trimming and J lost 6 bases, with 10 bases between them.

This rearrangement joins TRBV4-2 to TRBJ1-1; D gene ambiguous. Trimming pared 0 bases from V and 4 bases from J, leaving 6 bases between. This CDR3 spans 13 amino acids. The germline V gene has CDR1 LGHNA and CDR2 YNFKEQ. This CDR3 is CASSQERSTEAFF. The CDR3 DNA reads TGTGCCAGCAGCCAAGAACGGAGCACTGAAGCTTTCTTT.

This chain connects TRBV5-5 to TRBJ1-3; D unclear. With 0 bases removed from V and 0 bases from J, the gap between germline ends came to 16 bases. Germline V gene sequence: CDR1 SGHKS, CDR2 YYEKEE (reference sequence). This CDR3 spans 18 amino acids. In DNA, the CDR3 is TGTGCCAGCAGCTTGGATCGGTTGTACGTCTACTCTGGAAACACCATATATTTT. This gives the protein CASSLDRLYVYSGNTIYF.

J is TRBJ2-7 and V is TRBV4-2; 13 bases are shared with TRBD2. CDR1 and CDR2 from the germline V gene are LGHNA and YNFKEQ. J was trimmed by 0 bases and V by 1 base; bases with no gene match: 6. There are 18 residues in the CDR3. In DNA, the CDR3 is TGTGCCAGCAGCCAAGGACTAGCGGGGGGAACGTACTCCTACGAGCAGTACTTC. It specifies CASSQGLAGGTYSYEQYF.

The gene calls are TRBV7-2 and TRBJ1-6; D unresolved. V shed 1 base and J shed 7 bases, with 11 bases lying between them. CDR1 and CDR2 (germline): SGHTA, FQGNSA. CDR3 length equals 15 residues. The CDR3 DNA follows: TGTGCCAGCAGCTTAGAAATGAACCAGAATTCACCCCTCCACTTT. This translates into CASSLEMNQNSPLHF.

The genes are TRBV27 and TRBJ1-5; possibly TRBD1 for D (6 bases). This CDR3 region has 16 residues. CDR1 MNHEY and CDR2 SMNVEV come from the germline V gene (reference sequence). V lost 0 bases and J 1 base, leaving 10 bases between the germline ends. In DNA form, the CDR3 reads TGTGCCAGCAGTTTATCGTCCCAGGGGAGCAATCAGCCCCAGCATTTT. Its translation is CASSLSSQGSNQPQHF.

For the CDR3, the DNA is TGTGCCAGTAGTATTTTCGGGGTGTCTAACTATGGCTACACCTTC. Amino acids: CASSIFGVSNYGYTF. The chain combines TRBV19 with TRBJ1-2; D not certain. This CDR3 spans 15 amino acids. V dropped 3 bases and J dropped 0 bases, with 11 bases sitting between them. Germline CDR1 LNHDA, CDR2 SQIVND (reference sequence).